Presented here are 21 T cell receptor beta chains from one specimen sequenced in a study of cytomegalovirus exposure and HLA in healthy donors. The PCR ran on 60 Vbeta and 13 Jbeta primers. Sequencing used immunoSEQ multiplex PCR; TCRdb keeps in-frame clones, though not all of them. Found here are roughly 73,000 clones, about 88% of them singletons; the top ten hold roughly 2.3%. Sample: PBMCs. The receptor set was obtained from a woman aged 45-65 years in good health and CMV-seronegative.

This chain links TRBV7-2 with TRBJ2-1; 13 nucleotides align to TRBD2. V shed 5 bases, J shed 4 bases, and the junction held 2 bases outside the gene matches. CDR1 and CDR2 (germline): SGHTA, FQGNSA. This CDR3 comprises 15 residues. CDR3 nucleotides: TGTGCCAGCAGCCTACTAGCGGGGGGGTACAATGAGCAGTTCTTC. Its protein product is CASSLLAGGYNEQFF.

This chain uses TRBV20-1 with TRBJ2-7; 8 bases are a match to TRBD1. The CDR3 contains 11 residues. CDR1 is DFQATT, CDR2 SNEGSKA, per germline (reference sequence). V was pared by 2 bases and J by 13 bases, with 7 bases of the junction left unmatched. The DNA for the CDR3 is TGCAGTGCTAGAATTTGGGACAGGATCTACTTC. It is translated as CSARIWDRIYF.

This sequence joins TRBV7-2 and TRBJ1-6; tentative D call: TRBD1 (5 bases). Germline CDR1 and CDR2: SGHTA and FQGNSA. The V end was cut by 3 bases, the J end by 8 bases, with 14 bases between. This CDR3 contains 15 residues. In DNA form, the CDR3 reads TGTGCCAGCAGCTTTCGTCAGGGTCGGGATTCACCCCTCCACTTT. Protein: CASSFRQGRDSPLHF. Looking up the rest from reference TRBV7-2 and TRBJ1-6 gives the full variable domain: GAGVSQSPSNKVTEKGKDVELRCDPISGHTALYWYRQSLGQGLEFLIYFQGNSAPDKSGLPSDRFSAERTGGSVSTLTIQRTQQEDSAVYLCASSFRQGRDSPLHFGNGTRLTVT.

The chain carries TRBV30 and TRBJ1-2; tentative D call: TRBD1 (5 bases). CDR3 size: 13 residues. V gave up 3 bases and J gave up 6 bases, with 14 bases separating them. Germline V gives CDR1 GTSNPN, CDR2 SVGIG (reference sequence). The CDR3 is CAWRWRGTDGYTF. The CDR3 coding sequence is TGTGCCTGGAGATGGCGGGGGACGGATGGCTACACCTTC.

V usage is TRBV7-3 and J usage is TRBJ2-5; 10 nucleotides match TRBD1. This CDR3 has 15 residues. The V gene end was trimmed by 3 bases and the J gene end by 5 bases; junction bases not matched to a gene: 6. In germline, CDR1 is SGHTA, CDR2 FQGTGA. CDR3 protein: CASSFGQGEGETQYF. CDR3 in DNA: TGTGCCAGCAGCTTCGGACAGGGGGAGGGGGAGACCCAGTACTTC.

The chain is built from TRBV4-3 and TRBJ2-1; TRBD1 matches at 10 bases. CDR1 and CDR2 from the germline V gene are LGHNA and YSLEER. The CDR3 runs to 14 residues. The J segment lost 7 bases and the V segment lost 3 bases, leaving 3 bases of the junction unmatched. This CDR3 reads CASSHRTGGNEQFF. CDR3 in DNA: TGCGCCAGCAGCCACCGGACAGGGGGGAATGAGCAGTTCTTC.

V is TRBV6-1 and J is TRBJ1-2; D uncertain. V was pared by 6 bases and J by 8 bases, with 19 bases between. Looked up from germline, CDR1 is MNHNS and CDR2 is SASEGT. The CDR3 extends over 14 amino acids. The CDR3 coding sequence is TGTGCCAGCAGGTCCTACAGTGAATCGGGGGGCTACACCTTC. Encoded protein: CASRSYSESGGYTF.

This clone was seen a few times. CDR3 in amino acids: CASSLDRGFSYEQYV. The CDR3 coding sequence is TGTGCCAGCAGCCTGGACAGGGGATTTTCCTACGAGCAGTACGTC. The chain joins TRBV5-4 to TRBJ2-7; 9 bases agree with TRBD1. This CDR3 is 15 amino acids long. Germline V gene data show CDR1 as SGHNT and CDR2 as YYREEE (reference sequence). Losses at the gene ends were 4 bases for V and 1 base for J; bases not matched to a gene: 6.

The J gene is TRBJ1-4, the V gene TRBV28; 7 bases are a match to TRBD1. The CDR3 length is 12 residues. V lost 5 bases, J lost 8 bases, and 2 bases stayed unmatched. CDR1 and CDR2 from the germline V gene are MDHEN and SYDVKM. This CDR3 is CASSRDREKLFF. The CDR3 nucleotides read TGTGCCAGCAGTAGGGACAGAGAAAAACTGTTTTTT.

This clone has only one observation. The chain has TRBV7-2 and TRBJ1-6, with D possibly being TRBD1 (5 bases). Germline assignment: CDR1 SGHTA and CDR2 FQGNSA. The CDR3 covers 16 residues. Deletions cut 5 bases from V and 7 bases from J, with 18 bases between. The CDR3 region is CASSPRPGLMNSPLHF. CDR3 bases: TGTGCCAGCAGCCCCCGTCCAGGGCTGATGAATTCACCCCTCCACTTT.

CDR3 residues: CASSYVGRGTYEQYF. The CDR3, as DNA: TGTGCCAGCAGTTACGTAGGCAGGGGTACCTACGAGCAGTACTTC. This chain joins TRBV6-6 and TRBJ2-7; tentative D call: TRBD1 (6 bases). V was shortened by 2 bases and J by 2 bases, with 13 bases between the two germline ends. This CDR3 comprises 15 residues. Looked up from germline, CDR1 is MNHNY and CDR2 is SVGAGI (reference sequence).

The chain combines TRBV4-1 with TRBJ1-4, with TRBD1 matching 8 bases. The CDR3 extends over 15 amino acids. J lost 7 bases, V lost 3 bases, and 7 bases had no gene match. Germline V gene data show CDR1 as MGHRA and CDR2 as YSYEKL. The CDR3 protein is CASSHPGTGIEKLFF. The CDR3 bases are TGCGCCAGCAGCCATCCCGGGACAGGAATTGAAAAACTGTTTTTT.

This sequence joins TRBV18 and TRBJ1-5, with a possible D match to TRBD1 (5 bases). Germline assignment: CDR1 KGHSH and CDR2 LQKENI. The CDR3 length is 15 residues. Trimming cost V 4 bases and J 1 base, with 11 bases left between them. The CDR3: CASSRDWQSNQPQHF. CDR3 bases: TGTGCCAGCTCACGGGACTGGCAGAGCAATCAGCCCCAGCATTTT.

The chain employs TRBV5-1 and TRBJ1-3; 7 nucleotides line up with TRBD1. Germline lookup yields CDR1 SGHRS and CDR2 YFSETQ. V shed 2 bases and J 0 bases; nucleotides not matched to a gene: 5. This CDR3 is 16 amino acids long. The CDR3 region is CASSFDRAGSGNTIYF. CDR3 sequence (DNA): TGCGCCAGCAGCTTTGACAGGGCTGGCTCTGGAAACACCATATATTTT.

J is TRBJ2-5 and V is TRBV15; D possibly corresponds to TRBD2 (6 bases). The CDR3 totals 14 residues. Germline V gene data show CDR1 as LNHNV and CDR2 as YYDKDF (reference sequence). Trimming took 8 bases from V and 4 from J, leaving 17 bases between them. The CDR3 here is CATAGTGVLETQYF. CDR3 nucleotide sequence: TGTGCCACCGCCGGGACGGGGGTTTTAGAGACCCAGTACTTC.

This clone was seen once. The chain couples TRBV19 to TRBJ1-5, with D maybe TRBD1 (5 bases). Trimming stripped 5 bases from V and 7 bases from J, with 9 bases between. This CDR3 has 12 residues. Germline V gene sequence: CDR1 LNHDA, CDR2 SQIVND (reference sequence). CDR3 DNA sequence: TGTGCCAGTAGTCGGTGGGGCCAGCCCCAGCATTTT. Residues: CASSRWGQPQHF.

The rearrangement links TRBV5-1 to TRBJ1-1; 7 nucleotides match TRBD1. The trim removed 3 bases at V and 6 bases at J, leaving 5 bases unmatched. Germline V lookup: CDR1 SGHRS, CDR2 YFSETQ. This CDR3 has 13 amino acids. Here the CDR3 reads CASSSRQGAEAFF. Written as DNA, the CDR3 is TGCGCCAGCAGCTCCAGACAGGGAGCTGAAGCTTTCTTT.

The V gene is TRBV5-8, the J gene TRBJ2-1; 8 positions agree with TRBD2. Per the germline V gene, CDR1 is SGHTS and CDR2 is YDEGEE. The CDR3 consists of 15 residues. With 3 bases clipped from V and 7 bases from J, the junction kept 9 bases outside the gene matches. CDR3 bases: TGTGCCAGCAGCTCCATTAGCGGGGCAGGGAATGAGCAGTTCTTC. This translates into CASSSISGAGNEQFF.

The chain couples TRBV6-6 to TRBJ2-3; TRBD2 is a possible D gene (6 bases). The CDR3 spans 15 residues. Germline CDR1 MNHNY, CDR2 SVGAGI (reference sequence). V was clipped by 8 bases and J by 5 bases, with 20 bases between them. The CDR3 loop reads CASGGVRVGQDTQYF. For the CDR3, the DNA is TGTGCCAGCGGAGGGGTCAGGGTTGGGCAAGATACGCAGTATTTT.

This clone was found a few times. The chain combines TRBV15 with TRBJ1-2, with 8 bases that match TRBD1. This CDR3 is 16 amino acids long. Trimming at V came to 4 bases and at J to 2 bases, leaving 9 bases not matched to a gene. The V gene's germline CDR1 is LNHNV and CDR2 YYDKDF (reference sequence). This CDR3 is CATSIGQGLDNYGYTF. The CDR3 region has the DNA TGTGCCACCAGCATCGGACAGGGTCTTGACAACTATGGCTACACCTTC.

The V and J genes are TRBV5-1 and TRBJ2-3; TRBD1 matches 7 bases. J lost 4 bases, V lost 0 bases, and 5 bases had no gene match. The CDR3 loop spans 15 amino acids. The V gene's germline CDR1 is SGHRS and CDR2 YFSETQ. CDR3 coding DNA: TGCGCCAGCAGCTTGGGACAGGGAATTGCAGATACGCAGTATTTT. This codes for CASSLGQGIADTQYF.